One and the same sample provided the 4 T cell receptor beta chains below, sequenced in a study of T-cell reconstitution after alpha-beta-depleted transplantation in children. Unique molecular identifiers featured in how the TCRbeta library was prepared. One entry per CDR3 protein, called by TCRdb with MiXCR from the PCR reads. The sample holds nearly 550,000 distinct CDR3 sequences; 15% to 20% are singletons and the top ten take 3% to 4%. Here the sequenced sample was PBMCs from the stem cell graft donor, taken from the stem cell graft. Receptor source: a human donor who donated a stem cell graft to a child with acute lymphoblastic leukemia.

The table lists this clonotype with a few counts. CDR3 amino acids: CASSRGLMNTEAFF. Written as DNA, the CDR3 is TGTGCCAGCAGCAGAGGACTCATGAACACTGAAGCTTTCTTT. The chain joins TRBV12-3 or TRBV12-4 to TRBJ1-1, with D uncertain. CDR3 length: 14 amino acids. Trimming took off 6 bases at V and 0 bases at J, with 11 bases between the two ends.

This clonotype was detected ten times or more. This chain joins TRBV29-1 and TRBJ1-1; a weak D match, TRBD1 (5 bases). The germline gives CDR1 SQVTM, CDR2 ANQGSEA. The CDR3 loop spans 16 amino acids. Trimming took 0 bases from V and 1 from J, leaving 15 bases between them. The CDR3 nucleotides are TGCAGCGTTGAAGATGGCCGGGACGGTTCGAACACTGAAGCTTTCTTT. It translates to CSVEDGRDGSNTEAFF.

This chain joins TRBV10-3 and TRBJ2-7, with TRBD2 matching over 12 bases. V dropped 10 bases and J dropped 0; count of bases not matched to a gene: 13. CDR1 ENHRY and CDR2 SYGVKD come from the germline V gene. This CDR3 comprises 17 residues. CDR3 DNA sequence: TGTGCCACCCAGGCTAGCGGGAGGGGAGGGAGCTCCTACGAGCAGTACTTC. As protein: CATQASGRGGSSYEQYF.

There are many counts of this clonotype. The J gene is TRBJ2-1, the V gene TRBV25-1; either TRBD1 or TRBD2 may supply D (5 bases each). Germline V CDR1 and CDR2: MGHDK, SYGVNS. This CDR3 contains 13 residues. V dropped 4 bases and J dropped 6 bases, with 10 bases sitting between them. CDR3: CASSVTAVNEQFF. CDR3 coding DNA: TGTGCCAGCAGTGTGACAGCGGTCAATGAGCAGTTCTTC.